This T cell receptor (beta chain) stems from a study of T cells after posttransplantation cyclophosphamide. Study outcomes and limitations: Recipient CMV seropositivity and CMV reactivation strongly tracked TRB clonality.

This clone was seen only once. As yet, its antigen is unknown. Profiling relied on immunoSEQ multiplex PCR, and the TCRdb table lists in-frame clones only, not all of them. This table holds 13,000 to 15,000 clones, around four fifths found once. The TCR comes from a man aged 45-60 years. Sequenced input: memory CD4+ T cells sorted from PBMCs.

This CDR3 reads CASSQDFKTSGRYNEQFF. The CDR3, as DNA: TGTGCCAGCAGCCAAGATTTCAAGACTAGCGGGAGATATAATGAGCAGTTCTTC. V gene TRBV14 combines with J gene TRBJ2-1, with 12 nucleotides matching TRBD2. The CDR3 length is 18 residues. Looked up from germline, CDR1 is SGHDN and CDR2 is FVKESK. The trim removed 0 bases at V and 7 bases at J, leaving 10 bases unmatched.